These 6 T cell receptor beta chains came from one sample sequenced in a study of blood T cells in healthy people across ages. Then a second PCR, running about 6 to 12 cycles, was carried out with a sample-barcoded 5' primer and a J-beta primer mix. TCRdb reprocessed the 5' RACE reads with MiXCR, giving one entry per CDR3 protein. Of 700,000 to 1,000,000 distinct CDR3 sequences listed, around 43% were seen once; the top ten hold about a fifth. The sample consisted of blood. These receptors were obtained from a man aged 55 to 69 in good health.

This clonotype was picked up a small number of times. This chain connects TRBV5-1 to TRBJ2-3; TRBD1 is a possible D gene (6 bases). There are 17 residues in the CDR3. Germline V lookup: CDR1 SGHRS, CDR2 YFSETQ. V was clipped by 4 bases and J by 0 bases, with 18 bases between them. CDR3: CASSGRQARSSTDTQYF. The CDR3 DNA sequence: TGCGCCAGCAGCGGGAGACAGGCACGATCTAGCACAGATACGCAGTATTTT.

This clonotype occurred a few times. V and J are TRBV7-2 and TRBJ1-2; weak D call: TRBD1 (6 bases). Germline V gives CDR1 SGHTA, CDR2 FQGNSA. Trimming cost V 5 bases and J 5 bases, with 12 bases left between them. The CDR3 covers 13 residues. The CDR3 sequence: CASSDRHGYGYTF. For the CDR3, the DNA is TGTGCCAGCAGCGACAGGCACGGGTATGGCTACACCTTC.

Only a few counts were recorded for this clonotype. This chain uses TRBV4-2 with TRBJ2-5, with a weak D call TRBD2 (6 bases). The V end was cut by 0 bases, the J end by 4 bases, with 12 bases between. The CDR3 contains 15 residues. Germline V lookup: CDR1 LGHNA, CDR2 YNFKEQ. The CDR3 sequence is CASSQDMGGSETQYF. In DNA, the CDR3 is TGTGCCAGCAGCCAAGATATGGGGGGATCAGAGACCCAGTACTTC.

This clonotype was picked up a small number of times. V usage is TRBV3-1 and J usage is TRBJ2-2; D may be TRBD1 (6 bases). This CDR3 spans 14 amino acids. Trimming took 1 base from V and 10 from J, leaving 13 bases between them. Germline values: CDR1 LGHDT, CDR2 YNNKEL (reference sequence). CDR3 protein: CASSQGETGPELFF. CDR3 nucleotide sequence: TGTGCCAGCAGCCAAGGCGAGACAGGACCGGAGCTGTTTTTT.

A remark on this clonotype: A much larger clone differs by one base, so this may be a read error. The V gene is TRBV7-9, the J gene TRBJ2-7; no firm D call. Matching the DNA end better, TRBJ2-4 makes the J call doubtful. This CDR3 is built from 15 residues. Germline CDR1 is SEHNR and CDR2 is FQNEAQ (reference sequence). CDR3 DNA: TGTGCCAGCAGCTTACCACTTGACCGCGAAAACATTCAGTACTTC. Residues: CASSLPLDRENIQYF.

This chain uses TRBV4-3 with TRBJ1-1; D ambiguous. In germline, CDR1 is LGHNA, CDR2 YSLEER. The CDR3 totals 13 residues. Trimming shortened V by 1 base and J by 6 bases, and 9 bases separated the two germline ends. The CDR3 loop is CASSQGFSSEAFF. CDR3 nucleotide sequence: TGCGCCAGCAGCCAAGGTTTTAGCTCTGAAGCTTTCTTT.